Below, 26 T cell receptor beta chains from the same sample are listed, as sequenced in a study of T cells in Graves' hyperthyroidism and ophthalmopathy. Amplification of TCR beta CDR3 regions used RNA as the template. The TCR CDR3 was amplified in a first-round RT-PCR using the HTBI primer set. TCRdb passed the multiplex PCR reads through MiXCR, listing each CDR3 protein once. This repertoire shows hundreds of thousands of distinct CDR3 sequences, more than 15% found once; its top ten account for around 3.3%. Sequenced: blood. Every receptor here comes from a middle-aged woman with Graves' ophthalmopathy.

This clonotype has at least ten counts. Here the CDR3 DNA reads TGTGCCAGCAGCTTATCGGACCTAGGGGAGCTGTTTTTT. It codes for CASSLSDLGELFF. The J gene is TRBJ2-2, the V gene TRBV7-9; D is undetermined. This CDR3 is built from 13 residues. Trimming removed 2 bases from V and 8 bases from J, with 9 bases in between. CDR1 is SEHNR, CDR2 FQNEAQ, per germline (reference sequence).

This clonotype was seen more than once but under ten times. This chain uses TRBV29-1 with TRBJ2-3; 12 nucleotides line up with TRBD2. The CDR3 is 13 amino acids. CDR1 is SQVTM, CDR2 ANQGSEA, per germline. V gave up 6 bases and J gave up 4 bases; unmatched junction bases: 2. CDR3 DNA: TGCAGCGTAAGGACTAGCGGGGCAGATACGCAGTATTTT. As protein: CSVRTSGADTQYF.

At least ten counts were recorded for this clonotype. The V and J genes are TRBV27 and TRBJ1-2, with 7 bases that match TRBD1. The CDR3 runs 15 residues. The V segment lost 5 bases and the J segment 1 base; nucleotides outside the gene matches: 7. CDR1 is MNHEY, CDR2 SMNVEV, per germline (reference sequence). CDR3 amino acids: CASSHAGQHNYGYTF. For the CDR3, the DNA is TGTGCCAGCAGTCACGCGGGACAGCATAACTATGGCTACACCTTC.

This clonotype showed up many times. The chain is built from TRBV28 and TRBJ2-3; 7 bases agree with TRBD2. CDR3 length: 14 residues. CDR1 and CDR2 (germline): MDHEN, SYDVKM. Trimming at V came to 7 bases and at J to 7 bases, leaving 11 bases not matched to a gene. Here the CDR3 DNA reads TGTGCCAGCATGGAGGGAGGGCGCACGAATACGCAGTATTTT. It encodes CASMEGGRTNTQYF.

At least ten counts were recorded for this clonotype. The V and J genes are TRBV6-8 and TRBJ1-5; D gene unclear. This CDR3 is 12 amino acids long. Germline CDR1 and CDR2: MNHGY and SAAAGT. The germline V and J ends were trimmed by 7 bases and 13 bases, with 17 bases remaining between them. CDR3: CASKFRGRRQHF. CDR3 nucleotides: TGTGCCAGCAAATTTAGAGGGCGAAGACAGCATTTT.

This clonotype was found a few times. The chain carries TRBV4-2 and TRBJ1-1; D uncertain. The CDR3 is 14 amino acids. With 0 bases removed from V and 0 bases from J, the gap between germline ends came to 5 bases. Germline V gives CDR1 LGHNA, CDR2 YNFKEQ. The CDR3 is CASSQDRLNTEAFF. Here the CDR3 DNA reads TGTGCCAGCAGCCAAGATCGCTTGAACACTGAAGCTTTCTTT.

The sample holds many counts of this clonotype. Written as DNA, the CDR3 is TGTGCCAGCAGCCCACGACAGGGGGCCTCCTACGAGCAGTACTTC. Translating gives CASSPRQGASYEQYF. This chain links TRBV7-2 with TRBJ2-7; 10 nucleotides align to TRBD1. The V gene's germline CDR1 is SGHTA and CDR2 FQGNSA. CDR3 length: 15 residues. V lost 5 bases, J lost 0 bases, and 4 bases stayed unmatched.

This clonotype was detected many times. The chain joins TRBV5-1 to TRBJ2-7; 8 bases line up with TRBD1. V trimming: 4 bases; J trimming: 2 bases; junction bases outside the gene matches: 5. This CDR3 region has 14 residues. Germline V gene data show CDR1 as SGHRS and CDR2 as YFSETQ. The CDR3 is CASSTGQVAYEQYF. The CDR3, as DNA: TGCGCCAGCAGCACGGGACAGGTGGCCTACGAGCAGTACTTC.

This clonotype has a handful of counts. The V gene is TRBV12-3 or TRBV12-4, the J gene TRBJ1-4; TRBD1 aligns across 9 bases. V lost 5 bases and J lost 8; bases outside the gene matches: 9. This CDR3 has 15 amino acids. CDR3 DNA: TGTGCCAGCAGTCCCAGGACAGGGGAGGGCGAAAAACTGTTTTTT. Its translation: CASSPRTGEGEKLFF.

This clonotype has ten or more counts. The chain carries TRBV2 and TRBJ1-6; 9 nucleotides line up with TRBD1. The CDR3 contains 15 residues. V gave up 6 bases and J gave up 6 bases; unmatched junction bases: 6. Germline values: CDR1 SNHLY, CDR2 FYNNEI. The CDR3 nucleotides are TGTGCCAGCAGGGGGGACAGGGTAACTAATTCACCCCTCCACTTT. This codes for CASRGDRVTNSPLHF.

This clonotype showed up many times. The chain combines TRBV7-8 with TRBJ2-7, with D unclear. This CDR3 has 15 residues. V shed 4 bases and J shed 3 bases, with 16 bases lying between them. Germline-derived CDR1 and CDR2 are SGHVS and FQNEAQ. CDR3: CASSSPPPGSYEQYF. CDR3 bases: TGTGCCAGCAGCTCCCCACCCCCGGGCAGCTACGAGCAGTACTTC.

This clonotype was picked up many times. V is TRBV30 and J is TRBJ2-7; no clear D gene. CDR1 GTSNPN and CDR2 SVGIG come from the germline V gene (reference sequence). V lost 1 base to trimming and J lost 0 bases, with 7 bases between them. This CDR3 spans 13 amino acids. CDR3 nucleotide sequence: TGTGCCTGGAGTGGCGATAACTCCTACGAGCAGTACTTC. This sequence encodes CAWSGDNSYEQYF.

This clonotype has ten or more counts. The CDR3 sequence: CASRPPGRGFVGAFF. The DNA of the CDR3 is TGTGCCAGCAGGCCTCCGGGCCGCGGGTTCGTGGGGGCTTTCTTT. This chain uses TRBV27 with TRBJ1-1; D gene ambiguous. In germline, CDR1 is MNHEY, CDR2 SMNVEV (reference sequence). Trimming took off 6 bases at V and 11 bases at J, with 25 bases between the two ends. This CDR3 is built from 15 residues.

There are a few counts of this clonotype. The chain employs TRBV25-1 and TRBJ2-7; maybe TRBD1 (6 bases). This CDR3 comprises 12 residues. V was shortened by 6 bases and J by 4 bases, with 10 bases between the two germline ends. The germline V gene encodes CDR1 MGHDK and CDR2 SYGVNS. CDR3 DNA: TGTGCCAGCAGGGCAGGGGTGTACGAGCAGTACTTC. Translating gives CASRAGVYEQYF.

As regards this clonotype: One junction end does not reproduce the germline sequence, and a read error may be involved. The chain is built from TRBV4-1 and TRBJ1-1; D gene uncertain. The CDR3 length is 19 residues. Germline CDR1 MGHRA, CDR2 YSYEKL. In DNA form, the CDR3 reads TGCACCAGCAGCCAAGAACCCAGGCTCGCCCTGGGAGCAAACACTGAAGCTTTCTTT. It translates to CTSSQEPRLALGANTEAFF.

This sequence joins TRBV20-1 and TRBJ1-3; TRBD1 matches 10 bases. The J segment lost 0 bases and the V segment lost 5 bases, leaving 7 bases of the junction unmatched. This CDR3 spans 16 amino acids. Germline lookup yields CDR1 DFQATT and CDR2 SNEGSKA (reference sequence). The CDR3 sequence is CSAYRDRGSSGNTIYF. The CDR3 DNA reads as TGCAGTGCTTACCGGGACAGGGGATCCTCTGGAAACACCATATATTTT.

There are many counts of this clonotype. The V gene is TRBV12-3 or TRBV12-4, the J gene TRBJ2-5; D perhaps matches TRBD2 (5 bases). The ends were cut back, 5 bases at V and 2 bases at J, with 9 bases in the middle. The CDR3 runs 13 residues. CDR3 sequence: CASSIREQETQYF. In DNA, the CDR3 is TGTGCCAGCAGTATCCGGGAACAAGAGACCCAGTACTTC.

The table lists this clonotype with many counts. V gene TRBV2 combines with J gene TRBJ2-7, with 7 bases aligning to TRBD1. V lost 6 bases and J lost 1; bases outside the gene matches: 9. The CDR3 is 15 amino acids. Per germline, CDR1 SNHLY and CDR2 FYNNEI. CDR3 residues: CASRDPGQRSYEQYF. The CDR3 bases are TGTGCCAGCAGGGACCCGGGACAGAGGTCCTACGAGCAGTACTTC.

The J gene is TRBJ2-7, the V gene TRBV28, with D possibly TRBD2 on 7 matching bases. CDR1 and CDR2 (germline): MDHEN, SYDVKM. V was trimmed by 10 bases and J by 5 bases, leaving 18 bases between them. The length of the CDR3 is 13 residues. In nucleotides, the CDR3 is TGTGCCACCACGGCGGGGGCCATTGACGAGCAGTACTTC. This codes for CATTAGAIDEQYF.

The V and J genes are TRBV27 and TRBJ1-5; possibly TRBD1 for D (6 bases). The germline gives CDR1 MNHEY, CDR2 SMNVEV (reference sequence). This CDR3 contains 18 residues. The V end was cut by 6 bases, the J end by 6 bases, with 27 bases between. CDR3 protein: CASSNQTGQTSLGQPQHF. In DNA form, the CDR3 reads TGTGCCAGCAGCAACCAAACCGGACAGACCAGTTTGGGTCAGCCCCAGCATTTT.

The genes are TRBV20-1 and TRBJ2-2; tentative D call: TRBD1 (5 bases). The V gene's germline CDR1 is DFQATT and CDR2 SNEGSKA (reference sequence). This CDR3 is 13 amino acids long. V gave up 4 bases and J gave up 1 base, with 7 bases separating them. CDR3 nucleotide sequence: TGCAGTGCTAAGACAGTGAACACCGGGGAGCTGTTTTTT. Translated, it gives CSAKTVNTGELFF.

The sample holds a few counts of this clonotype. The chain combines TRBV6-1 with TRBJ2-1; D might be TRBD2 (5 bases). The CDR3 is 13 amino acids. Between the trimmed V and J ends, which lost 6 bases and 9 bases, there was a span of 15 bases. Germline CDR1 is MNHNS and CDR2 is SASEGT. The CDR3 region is CASRRLPGGEQFF. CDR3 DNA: TGTGCCAGCAGAAGACTACCCGGCGGTGAGCAGTTCTTC.

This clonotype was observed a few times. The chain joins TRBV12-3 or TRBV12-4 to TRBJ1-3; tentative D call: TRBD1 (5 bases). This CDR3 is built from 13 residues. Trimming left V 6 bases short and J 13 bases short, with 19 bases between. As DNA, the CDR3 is TGTGCCAGCAGCCCCCTCTTCGGGGCAGGGATATATTTT. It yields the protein CASSPLFGAGIYF.

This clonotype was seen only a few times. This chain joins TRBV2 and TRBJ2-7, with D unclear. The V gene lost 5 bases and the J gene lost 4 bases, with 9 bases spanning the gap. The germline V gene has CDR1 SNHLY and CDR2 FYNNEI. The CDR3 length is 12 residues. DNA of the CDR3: TGTGCCAGCAGTTACAAACAGTACGAGCAGTACTTC. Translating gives CASSYKQYEQYF.

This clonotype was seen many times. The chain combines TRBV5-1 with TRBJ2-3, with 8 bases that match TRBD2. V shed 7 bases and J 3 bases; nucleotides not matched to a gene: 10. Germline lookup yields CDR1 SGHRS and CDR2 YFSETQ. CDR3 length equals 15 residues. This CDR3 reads CASARGGSLTDTQYF. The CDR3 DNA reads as TGCGCCAGCGCCCGGGGGGGATCGTTGACAGATACGCAGTATTTT.

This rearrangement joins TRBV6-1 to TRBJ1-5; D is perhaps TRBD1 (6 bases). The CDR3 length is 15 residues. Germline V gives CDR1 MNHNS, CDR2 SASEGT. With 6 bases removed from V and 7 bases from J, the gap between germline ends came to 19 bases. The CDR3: CASSSGGLPLQPQHF. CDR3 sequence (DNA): TGTGCCAGCAGCTCCGGGGGCCTACCCTTGCAGCCCCAGCATTTT.